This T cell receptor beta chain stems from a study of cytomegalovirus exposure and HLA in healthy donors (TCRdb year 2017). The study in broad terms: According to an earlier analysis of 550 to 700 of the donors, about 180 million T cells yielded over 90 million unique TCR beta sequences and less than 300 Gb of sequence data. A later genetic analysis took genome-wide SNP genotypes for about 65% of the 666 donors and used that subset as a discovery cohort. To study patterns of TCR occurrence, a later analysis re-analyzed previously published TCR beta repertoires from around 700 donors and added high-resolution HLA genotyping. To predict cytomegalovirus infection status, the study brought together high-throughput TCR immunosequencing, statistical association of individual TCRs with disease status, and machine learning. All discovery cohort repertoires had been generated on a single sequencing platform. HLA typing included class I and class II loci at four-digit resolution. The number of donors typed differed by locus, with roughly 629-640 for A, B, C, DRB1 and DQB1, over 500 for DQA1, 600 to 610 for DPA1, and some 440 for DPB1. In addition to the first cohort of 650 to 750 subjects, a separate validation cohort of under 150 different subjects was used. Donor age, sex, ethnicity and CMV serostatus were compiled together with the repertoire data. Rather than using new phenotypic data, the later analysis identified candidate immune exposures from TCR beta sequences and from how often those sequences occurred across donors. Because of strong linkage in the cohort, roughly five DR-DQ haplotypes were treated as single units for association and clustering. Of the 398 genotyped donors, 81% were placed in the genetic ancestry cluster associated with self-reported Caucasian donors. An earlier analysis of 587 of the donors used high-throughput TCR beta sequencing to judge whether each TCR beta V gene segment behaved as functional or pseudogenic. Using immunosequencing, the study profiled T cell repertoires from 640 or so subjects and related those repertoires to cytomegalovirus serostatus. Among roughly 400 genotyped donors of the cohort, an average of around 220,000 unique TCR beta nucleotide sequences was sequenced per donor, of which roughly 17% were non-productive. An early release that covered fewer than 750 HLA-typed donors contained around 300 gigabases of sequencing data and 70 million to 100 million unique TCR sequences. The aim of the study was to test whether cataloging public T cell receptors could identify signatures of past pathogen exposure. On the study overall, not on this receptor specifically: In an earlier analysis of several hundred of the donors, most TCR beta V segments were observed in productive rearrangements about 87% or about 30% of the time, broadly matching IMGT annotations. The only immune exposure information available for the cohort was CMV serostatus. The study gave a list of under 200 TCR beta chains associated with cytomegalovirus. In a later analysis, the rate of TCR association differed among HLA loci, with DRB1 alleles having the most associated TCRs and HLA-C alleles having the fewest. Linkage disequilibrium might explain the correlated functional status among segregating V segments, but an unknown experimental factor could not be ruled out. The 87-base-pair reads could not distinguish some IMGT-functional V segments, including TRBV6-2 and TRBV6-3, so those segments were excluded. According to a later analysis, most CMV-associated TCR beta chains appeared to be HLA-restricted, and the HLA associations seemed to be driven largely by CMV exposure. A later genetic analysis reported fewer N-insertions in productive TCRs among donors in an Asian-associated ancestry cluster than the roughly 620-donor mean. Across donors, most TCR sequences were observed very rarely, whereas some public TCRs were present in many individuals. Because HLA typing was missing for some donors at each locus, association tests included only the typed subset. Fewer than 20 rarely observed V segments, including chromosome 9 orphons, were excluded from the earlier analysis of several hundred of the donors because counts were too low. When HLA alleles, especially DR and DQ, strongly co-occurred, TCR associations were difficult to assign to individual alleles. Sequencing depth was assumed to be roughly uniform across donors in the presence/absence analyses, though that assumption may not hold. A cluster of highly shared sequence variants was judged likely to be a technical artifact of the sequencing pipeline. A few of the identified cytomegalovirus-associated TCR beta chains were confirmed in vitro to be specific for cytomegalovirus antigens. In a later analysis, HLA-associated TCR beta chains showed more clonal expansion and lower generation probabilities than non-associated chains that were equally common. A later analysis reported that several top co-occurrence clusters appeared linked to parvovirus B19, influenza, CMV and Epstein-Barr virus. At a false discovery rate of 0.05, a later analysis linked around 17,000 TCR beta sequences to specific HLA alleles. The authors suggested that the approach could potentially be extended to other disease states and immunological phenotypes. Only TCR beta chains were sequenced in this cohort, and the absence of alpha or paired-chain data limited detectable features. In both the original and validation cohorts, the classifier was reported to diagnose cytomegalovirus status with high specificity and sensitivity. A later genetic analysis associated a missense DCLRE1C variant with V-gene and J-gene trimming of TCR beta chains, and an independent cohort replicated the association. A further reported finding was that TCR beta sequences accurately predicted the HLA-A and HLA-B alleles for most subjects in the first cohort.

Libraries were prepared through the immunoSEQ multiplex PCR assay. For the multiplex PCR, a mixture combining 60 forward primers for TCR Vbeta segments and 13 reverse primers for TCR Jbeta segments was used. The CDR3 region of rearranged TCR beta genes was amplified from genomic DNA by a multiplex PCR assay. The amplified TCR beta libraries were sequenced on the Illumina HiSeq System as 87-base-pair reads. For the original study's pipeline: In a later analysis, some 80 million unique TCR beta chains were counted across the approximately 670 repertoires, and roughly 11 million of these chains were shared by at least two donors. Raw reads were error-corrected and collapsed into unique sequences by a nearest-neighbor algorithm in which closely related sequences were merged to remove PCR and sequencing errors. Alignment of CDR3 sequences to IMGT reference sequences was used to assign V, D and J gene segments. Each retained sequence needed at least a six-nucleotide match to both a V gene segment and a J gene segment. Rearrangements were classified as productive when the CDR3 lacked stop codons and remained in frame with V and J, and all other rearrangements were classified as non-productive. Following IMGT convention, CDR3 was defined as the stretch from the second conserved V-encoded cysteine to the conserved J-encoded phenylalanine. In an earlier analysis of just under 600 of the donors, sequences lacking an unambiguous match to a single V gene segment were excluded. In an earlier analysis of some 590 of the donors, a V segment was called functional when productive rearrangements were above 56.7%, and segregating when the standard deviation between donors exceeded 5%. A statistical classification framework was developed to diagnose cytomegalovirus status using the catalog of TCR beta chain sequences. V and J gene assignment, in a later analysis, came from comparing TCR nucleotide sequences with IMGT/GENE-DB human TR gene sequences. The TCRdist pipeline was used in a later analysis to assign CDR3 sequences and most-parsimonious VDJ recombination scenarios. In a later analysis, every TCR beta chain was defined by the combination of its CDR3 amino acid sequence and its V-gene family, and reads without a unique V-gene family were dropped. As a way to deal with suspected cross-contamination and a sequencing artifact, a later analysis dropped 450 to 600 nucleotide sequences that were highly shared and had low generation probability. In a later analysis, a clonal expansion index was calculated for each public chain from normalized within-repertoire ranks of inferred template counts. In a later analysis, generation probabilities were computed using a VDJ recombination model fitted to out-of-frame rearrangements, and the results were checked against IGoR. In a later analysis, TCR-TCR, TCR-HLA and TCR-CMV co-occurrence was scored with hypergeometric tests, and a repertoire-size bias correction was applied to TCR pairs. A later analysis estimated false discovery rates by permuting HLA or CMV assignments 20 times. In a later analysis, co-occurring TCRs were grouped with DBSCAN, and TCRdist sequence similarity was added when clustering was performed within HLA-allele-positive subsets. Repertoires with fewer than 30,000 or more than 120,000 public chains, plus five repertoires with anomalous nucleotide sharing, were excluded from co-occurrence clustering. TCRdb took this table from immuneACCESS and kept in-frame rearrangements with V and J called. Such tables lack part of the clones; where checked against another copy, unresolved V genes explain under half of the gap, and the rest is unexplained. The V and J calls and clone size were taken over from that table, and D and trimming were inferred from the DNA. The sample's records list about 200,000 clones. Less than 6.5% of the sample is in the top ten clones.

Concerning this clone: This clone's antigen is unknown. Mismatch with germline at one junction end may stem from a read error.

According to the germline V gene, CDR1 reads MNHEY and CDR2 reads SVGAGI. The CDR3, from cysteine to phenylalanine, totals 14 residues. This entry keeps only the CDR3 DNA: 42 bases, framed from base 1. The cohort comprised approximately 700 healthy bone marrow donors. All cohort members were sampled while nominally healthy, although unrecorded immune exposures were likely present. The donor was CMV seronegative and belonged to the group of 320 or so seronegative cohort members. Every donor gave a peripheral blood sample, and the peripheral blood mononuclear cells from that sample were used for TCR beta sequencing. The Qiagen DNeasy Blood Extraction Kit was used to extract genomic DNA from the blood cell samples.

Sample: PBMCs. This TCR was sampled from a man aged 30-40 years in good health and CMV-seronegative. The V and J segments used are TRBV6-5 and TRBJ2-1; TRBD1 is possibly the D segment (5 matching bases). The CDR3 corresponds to CASSRQSSYSEQFF. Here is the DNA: TGTGCCAGCAGTCGACAGAGCTCCTACAGTGAGCAGTTCTTC.